The T cell receptor (beta chain) under discussion was sequenced for a study of T cell repertoires in ileal Crohn's disease. Produced via immunoSEQ multiplex PCR; TCRdb's table is partial and in-frame only. The data show 30,000 or so clones, around 80% seen once. The CDR3 totals 14 residues. CDR1 is SGHDT, CDR2 YYEEEE, per germline. V gave up 0 bases and J gave up 1 base, with 7 bases separating them. The sequence was obtained from an adult with Crohn's disease. Source material: ileal tissue. The chain employs TRBV5-6 and TRBJ2-5, with no clear D. This CDR3 reads CASSLGLLQETQYF. In DNA, the CDR3 is TGTGCCAGCAGCTTGGGACTCCTCCAAGAGACCCAGTACTTC.